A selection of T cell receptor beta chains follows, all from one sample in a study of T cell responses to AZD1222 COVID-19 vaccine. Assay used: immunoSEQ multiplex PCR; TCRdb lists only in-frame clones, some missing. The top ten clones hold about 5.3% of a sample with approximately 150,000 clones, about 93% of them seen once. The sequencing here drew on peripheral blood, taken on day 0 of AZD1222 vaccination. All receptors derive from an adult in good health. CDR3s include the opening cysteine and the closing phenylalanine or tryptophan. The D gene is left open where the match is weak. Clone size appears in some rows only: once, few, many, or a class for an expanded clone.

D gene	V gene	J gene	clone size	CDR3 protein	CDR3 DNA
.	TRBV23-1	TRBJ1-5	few	CASSEGVGNQPQHF	TGCGCCAGCTCCGAGGGGGTGGGCAATCAGCCCCAGCATTTT
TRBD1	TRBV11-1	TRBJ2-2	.	CASSLWTGTGELFF	TGTGCCAGCAGCTTGTGGACAGGGACCGGGGAGCTGTTTTTT
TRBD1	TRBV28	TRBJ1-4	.	CASSPGQGTEKLFF	TGTGCCAGCAGTCCGGGACAGGGGACGGAAAAACTGTTTTTT
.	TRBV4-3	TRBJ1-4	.	CASSPLSGVYGEKLFF	TGCGCCAGCAGCCCCCTCTCAGGGGTTTACGGTGAAAAACTGTTTTTT
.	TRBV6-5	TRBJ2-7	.	CASSYSRHTGYEQYF	TGTGCCAGCAGTTACTCGCGCCATACCGGATACGAGCAGTACTTC
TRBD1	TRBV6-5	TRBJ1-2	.	CASTEGAGGYTF	TGTGCCAGCACGGAGGGGGCCGGTGGCTACACCTTC
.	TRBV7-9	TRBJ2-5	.	CASSFETQYF	TGTGCCAGCAGCTTTGAGACCCAGTACTTC
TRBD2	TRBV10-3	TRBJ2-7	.	CAISGTSGTYEQYF	TGTGCCATCAGTGGGACTAGCGGGACCTACGAGCAGTACTTC
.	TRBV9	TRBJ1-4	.	CASSVSSLGEKLFF	TGTGCCAGCAGCGTTTCATCGTTGGGCGAAAAACTGTTTTTT
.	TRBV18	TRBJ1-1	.	CASSPQEQIMNTEAFF	TGTGCCAGCTCACCACAAGAACAGATCATGAACACTGAAGCTTTCTTT
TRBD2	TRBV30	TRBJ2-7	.	CACLGGRFTYEQYF	TGTGCCTGCCTCGGCGGGAGGTTTACCTACGAGCAGTACTTC
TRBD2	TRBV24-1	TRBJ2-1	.	CATSDSAGAANEQFF	TGTGCCACCAGTGATTCAGCGGGAGCGGCCAATGAGCAGTTCTTC
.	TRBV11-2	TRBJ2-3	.	CASSLVVGSTDTQYF	TGTGCCAGCAGCTTAGTAGTTGGGTCCACAGATACGCAGTATTTT
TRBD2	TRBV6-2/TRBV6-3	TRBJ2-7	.	CASNPKGTSGKKTAYEQYF	TGTGCCAGCAACCCAAAAGGGACTAGCGGGAAAAAAACGGCCTACGAGCAGTACTTC
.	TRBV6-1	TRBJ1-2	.	CASSEPLYGYTF	TGTGCCAGCAGTGAACCCCTATATGGCTACACCTTC
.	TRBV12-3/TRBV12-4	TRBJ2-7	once	CASSLGGKYEQYF	TGTGCCAGCAGTTTAGGGGGCAAATACGAGCAGTACTTC
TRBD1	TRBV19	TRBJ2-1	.	CASSSGGSSYNEQFF	TGTGCCAGTAGCTCAGGGGGAAGCTCCTACAATGAGCAGTTCTTC
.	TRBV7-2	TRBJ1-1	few	CASSLGTNTEAFF	TGTGCCAGCAGCTTGGGGACTAACACTGAAGCTTTCTTT
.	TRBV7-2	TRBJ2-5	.	CASSFDIGNRGTQYF	TGTGCCAGCAGCTTCGACATTGGGAATAGGGGGACCCAGTACTTC
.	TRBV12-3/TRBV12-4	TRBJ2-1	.	CASTDYNEQFF	TGTGCCAGCACCGACTACAATGAGCAGTTCTTC
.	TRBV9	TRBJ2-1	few	CASSPPPRGPTRQFF	TGTGCCAGCAGCCCCCCCCCGAGAGGCCCCACACGGCAGTTCTTC
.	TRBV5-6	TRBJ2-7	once	CASSYSYEQYF	TGTGCCAGCAGCTACTCCTACGAGCAGTACTTC
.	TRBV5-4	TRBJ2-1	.	CASSLARAEAEQFF	TGTGCCAGCAGCTTGGCCAGGGCAGAGGCTGAGCAGTTCTTC
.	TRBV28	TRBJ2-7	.	CASSSVGEQYF	TGTGCCAGCAGTTCGGTGGGAGAGCAGTACTTC
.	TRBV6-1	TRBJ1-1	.	CASSEIRGTEAFF	TGTGCCAGCAGTGAAATTAGGGGTACTGAAGCTTTCTTT
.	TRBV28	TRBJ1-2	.	CASNSLGLLSGYGYTF	TGTGCCAGCAATTCCCTAGGGCTCCTTTCGGGATATGGCTACACCTTC
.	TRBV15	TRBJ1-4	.	CATSKGDGNEKLFF	TGTGCCACCAGCAAGGGGGATGGGAATGAAAAACTGTTTTTT
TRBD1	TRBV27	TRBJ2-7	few	CASSWAGGPSYEQYF	TGTGCCAGCAGTTGGGCAGGGGGCCCCTCCTACGAGCAGTACTTC
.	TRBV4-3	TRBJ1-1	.	CASSPLGVGDTEAFF	TGCGCCAGCAGCCCCCTCGGCGTGGGGGACACTGAAGCTTTCTTT